This record covers a single T cell receptor (beta chain). Its antigen is still unknown. Distinct nucleotide sequences in the sample also encode this CDR3. The protocol was immunoSEQ multiplex PCR, while the TCRdb copy is restricted to in-frame clones and leaves out a portion. The table lists approximately 2,000,000 clones, around 90% of them singletons, with 0.37% in the top ten. V was pared by 2 bases and J by 1 base, with 9 bases between. There are 14 residues in the CDR3. Germline V gene data show CDR1 as SGHRS and CDR2 as YFSETQ. The data belong to a study of shared clonotypes between healthy human individuals. Study results and caveats: Shared across four donors were around 5% of the naive CD4 clonotypes. The small donor group covered limited genetic and exposure diversity.

The sample consisted of naive CD4+ T cells from PBMCs. The subset denotes: CD45RA+ positively selected. The V gene is TRBV5-1, the J gene TRBJ2-5, with D tentatively TRBD2 (7 bases). This receptor was identified in a man aged 18 to 30 in good health. Some clones in this sample may be carry-over from other donors' samples. The CDR3 region is CASSLRGAQETQYF. CDR3 nucleotide sequence: TGCGCCAGCAGCTTACGGGGGGCCCAAGAGACCCAGTACTTC. The full variable domain, rest sourced from reference TRBV5-1 and TRBJ2-5, is KAGVTQTPRYLIKTRGQQVTLSCSPISGHRSVSWYQQTPGQGLQFLFEYFSETQRNKGNFPGRFSGRQFSNSRSEMNVSTLELGDSALYLCASSLRGAQETQYFGPGTRLLVL.